Following are 28 T cell receptor beta chains from one sample sequenced in a study of blood T cell repertoires in COVID-19. Measured with immunoSEQ multiplex PCR; TCRdb has only the in-frame clones, and not every one. The sample lists 250,000 to 300,000 clones, roughly 90% occurring once. Sequencing was done on a sample of peripheral blood. The receptors were gathered from a man aged 30-40 years with active or convalescent COVID-19.

V and J are TRBV18 and TRBJ1-5; D might be TRBD1 (6 bases). V was shortened by 5 bases and J by 8 bases, with 16 bases between the two germline ends. Germline values: CDR1 KGHSH, CDR2 LQKENI. The CDR3 spans 14 residues. The CDR3: CASSATGGKEPQHF. DNA of the CDR3: TGTGCCAGCTCAGCGACAGGTGGGAAGGAGCCCCAGCATTTT.

V is TRBV18 and J is TRBJ2-2; perhaps TRBD1 as D (6 bases). The CDR3 is 15 residues long. Germline CDR1 KGHSH, CDR2 LQKENI. Trimming shortened V by 2 bases and J by 0 bases, and 7 bases separated the two germline ends. The CDR3 reads CASSPTGPNTGELFF. As DNA, the CDR3 is TGTGCCAGCTCACCAACAGGGCCGAACACCGGGGAGCTGTTTTTT.

The rearrangement uses TRBV5-1 and TRBJ2-7; 8 nucleotides match TRBD1. Trimming took 0 bases from V and 5 from J; bases not matched to a gene: 10. CDR3 size: 16 residues. Germline V gives CDR1 SGHRS, CDR2 YFSETQ. CDR3 sequence (DNA): TGCGCCAGCAGCTTGGGTCTAAAGGACAGGGTCGACGAGCAGTACTTC. The encoded protein is CASSLGLKDRVDEQYF. The variable domain in full, completed from reference TRBV5-1 and TRBJ2-7, reads KAGVTQTPRYLIKTRGQQVTLSCSPISGHRSVSWYQQTPGQGLQFLFEYFSETQRNKGNFPGRFSGRQFSNSRSEMNVSTLELGDSALYLCASSLGLKDRVDEQYFGPGTRLTVT.

CDR3 sequence: CASSQGSTPGNTIYF. The DNA of the CDR3 is TGCGCCAGCAGCCAAGGGTCAACTCCTGGAAACACCATATATTTT. This chain joins TRBV4-3 and TRBJ1-3; D is ambiguous. The CDR3 sequence is 15 residues long. The V gene lost 1 base and the J gene lost 2 bases, with 9 bases spanning the gap. CDR1 is LGHNA, CDR2 YSLEER, per germline.

V gene TRBV2 combines with J gene TRBJ2-1; 8 nucleotides agree with TRBD1. Germline CDR1 and CDR2: SNHLY and FYNNEI. The CDR3 runs 16 residues. V dropped 1 base and J dropped 7; count of bases not matched to a gene: 9. The CDR3 sequence is CASSEVPGQVNNEQFF. The CDR3 nucleotides are TGTGCCAGCAGTGAAGTCCCGGGACAGGTAAATAATGAGCAGTTCTTC.

This chain links TRBV12-3 or TRBV12-4 with TRBJ2-1; the D gene is possibly TRBD2 (5 bases). Trimming removed 3 bases from V and 8 bases from J, with 8 bases in between. CDR3 length equals 12 residues. The CDR3 region is CASSFGVYEQFF. CDR3 coding DNA: TGTGCCAGCAGTTTCGGGGTCTATGAGCAGTTCTTC.

This clone was seen only once. The CDR3 region has the DNA TGTGCCAGCAGCCAACAGGGACTGCGTGAAAAACTGTTTTTT. This sequence encodes CASSQQGLREKLFF. The V gene is TRBV14, the J gene TRBJ1-4; weak D call: TRBD1 (5 bases). CDR3 size: 14 residues. The germline V gene encodes CDR1 SGHDN and CDR2 FVKESK. V was trimmed by 2 bases and J by 7 bases, leaving 11 bases between them.

The rearrangement uses TRBV29-1 and TRBJ2-7, with 11 bases matching TRBD2. CDR3 length: 15 amino acids. Germline trimming cut 2 bases from V and 4 bases from J; bases unmatched to any gene: 7. CDR1 and CDR2 from the germline V gene are SQVTM and ANQGSEA. CDR3 in DNA: TGCAGCGTTGAAAAGACGCTAGCGGGGGGATACGAGCAGTACTTC. Protein sequence: CSVEKTLAGGYEQYF.

Only one count was recorded for this clone. This chain connects TRBV7-8 to TRBJ2-5; TRBD2 aligns across 7 bases. CDR1 is SGHVS, CDR2 FQNEAQ, per germline. The CDR3 runs 15 residues. V lost 0 bases and J lost 5; bases outside the gene matches: 6. The CDR3 region has the DNA TGTGCCAGCAGCTTAGCTGCTAGCGGATTTGAGACCCAGTACTTC. Its translation is CASSLAASGFETQYF.

This chain connects TRBV5-1 to TRBJ2-7, with D tentatively TRBD1 (6 bases). Trimming cost V 1 base and J 2 bases, with 13 bases left between them. Germline CDR1 and CDR2: SGHRS and YFSETQ. The CDR3 consists of 15 residues. As DNA, the CDR3 is TGCGCCAGCAGCTTGCCAAGGACAGAGACCTACGAGCAGTACTTC. Its protein is CASSLPRTETYEQYF.

The chain recombines TRBV5-1 with TRBJ2-3; 7 bases map to TRBD2. The ends lost 0 bases at V and 5 bases at J; junction bases unmatched: 9. Germline CDR1 SGHRS, CDR2 YFSETQ. This CDR3 spans 16 amino acids. CDR3 nucleotides: TGCGCCAGCAGCTTGGATAATCAGGGAGGGATAGATACGCAGTATTTT. Translated: CASSLDNQGGIDTQYF.

The rearrangement uses TRBV30 and TRBJ1-1; no clear D. V was cut by 2 bases and J by 4 bases, with 11 bases left in between. The CDR3 covers 13 residues. Germline lookup yields CDR1 GTSNPN and CDR2 SVGIG (reference sequence). The CDR3 protein is CAWSFSLSTEAFF. DNA of the CDR3: TGTGCCTGGAGTTTCTCACTTAGCACTGAAGCTTTCTTT.

CDR3 DNA: TGTGCCAGCAGCCCAAGGGGGACAGGGACGACAGATACGCAGTATTTT. It is translated as CASSPRGTGTTDTQYF. The V gene is TRBV7-9, the J gene TRBJ2-3, with 9 bases matching TRBD1. CDR1 and CDR2 (germline): SEHNR, FQNEAQ (reference sequence). The V segment lost 5 bases and the J segment 3 bases; nucleotides outside the gene matches: 9. The CDR3 loop spans 16 amino acids. Full variable domain (rest looked up from reference TRBV7-9 and TRBJ2-3): DTGVSQNPRHKITKRGQNVTFRCDPISEHNRLYWYRQTLGQGPEFLTYFQNEAQLEKSRLLSDRFSAERPKGSFSTLEIQRTEQGDSAMYLCASSPRGTGTTDTQYFGPGTRLTVL.

As regards this clone: Other nucleotide sequences from this sample produce the same CDR3. This chain joins TRBV6-5 and TRBJ1-5; tentative D call: TRBD1 (5 bases). Per the germline V gene, CDR1 is MNHEY and CDR2 is SVGAGI. There are 14 residues in the CDR3. Trimming took 2 bases from V and 4 from J, leaving 9 bases between them. Here the CDR3 reads CASSYGQGNQPQHF. The CDR3 DNA is TGTGCCAGCAGTTACGGGCAGGGTAATCAGCCCCAGCATTTT.

The chain uses TRBV5-6 and TRBJ1-1, with TRBD1 matching over 7 bases. V shed 4 bases and J 6 bases; nucleotides not matched to a gene: 24. Germline assignment: CDR1 SGHDT and CDR2 YYEEEE. This CDR3 comprises 19 residues. The CDR3 is CASSTTLDRVLLGNAEAFF. Written as DNA, the CDR3 is TGTGCCAGCAGCACGACTCTCGACAGGGTTTTGCTGGGTAACGCTGAAGCTTTCTTT.

The chain couples TRBV11-2 to TRBJ2-6; the D is unclear. V was trimmed by 5 bases and J by 4 bases, leaving 6 bases between them. This CDR3 has 13 residues. The germline CDR1 and CDR2 sequences are SGHAT and FQNNGV. In nucleotides, the CDR3 is TGTGCCAGCAGCCTCGCGGGGGCCAACGTCCTGACTTTC. Translated, it gives CASSLAGANVLTF.

The chain joins TRBV29-1 to TRBJ2-3; 8 positions match TRBD1. CDR1 is SQVTM and CDR2 is ANQGSEA in the germline V gene. V was pared by 6 bases and J by 4 bases, with 12 bases of the junction left unmatched. This CDR3 region has 15 residues. The CDR3 coding sequence is TGCAGCGTCAACACACTCAGGGGGCTGGCAGATACGCAGTATTTT. Its translation is CSVNTLRGLADTQYF.

The rearrangement joins TRBV20-1 to TRBJ2-1; unclear D gene. V lost 3 bases and J 6 bases, leaving 9 bases between the germline ends. There are 12 residues in the CDR3. The germline V gene encodes CDR1 DFQATT and CDR2 SNEGSKA (reference sequence). In nucleotides, the CDR3 is TGCAGTGCTAGTTGGTCAGGCAATGAGCAGTTCTTC. This sequence encodes CSASWSGNEQFF.

The chain recombines TRBV6-5 with TRBJ1-6, with TRBD1 identical over 7 bases. This CDR3 contains 15 residues. The junction had 11 bases not matched to a gene; V was cut back by 6 bases and J by 9 bases. From germline, CDR1 is MNHEY and CDR2 SVGAGI. CDR3 sequence: CASSDLGQFASPLHF. The CDR3, as DNA: TGTGCCAGCAGCGACCTGGGACAGTTTGCTTCACCCCTCCACTTT.

The V and J genes are TRBV9 and TRBJ2-3; the match to TRBD2 covers 8 bases. The CDR3 totals 15 residues. V lost 4 bases and J lost 3; bases outside the gene matches: 7. The germline CDR1 and CDR2 sequences are SGDLS and YYNGEE. The CDR3 coding sequence is TGTGCCAGCAGCTACGGGGGGGTTGGTACAGATACGCAGTATTTT. It translates to CASSYGGVGTDTQYF.

This chain uses TRBV5-1 with TRBJ2-7; the match to TRBD1 covers 7 bases. The CDR3 spans 14 residues. Germline-derived CDR1 and CDR2 are SGHRS and YFSETQ. V dropped 0 bases and J dropped 3; count of bases not matched to a gene: 3. Here the CDR3 reads CASSLVPGGYEQYF. CDR3 in DNA: TGCGCCAGCAGCTTGGTCCCAGGGGGCTACGAGCAGTACTTC. Using reference TRBV5-1 and TRBJ2-7 for the parts outside the CDR3, the full variable domain is KAGVTQTPRYLIKTRGQQVTLSCSPISGHRSVSWYQQTPGQGLQFLFEYFSETQRNKGNFPGRFSGRQFSNSRSEMNVSTLELGDSALYLCASSLVPGGYEQYFGPGTRLTVT.

The chain joins TRBV5-5 to TRBJ2-4, with 10 bases that match TRBD2. This CDR3 is built from 14 residues. The germline V gene has CDR1 SGHKS and CDR2 YYEKEE (reference sequence). The junction had 10 bases not matched to a gene; V was cut back by 4 bases and J by 12 bases. The CDR3 DNA is TGTGCCAGCAGCCTCATAGCGGGGGGCCAGGATCAGTACTTC. Amino acid sequence: CASSLIAGGQDQYF.

The V gene is TRBV2, the J gene TRBJ1-1, with D perhaps TRBD1 (6 bases). Trimming removed 6 bases from V and 3 bases from J, with 14 bases in between. There are 14 residues in the CDR3. Germline CDR1 reads SNHLY; CDR2 reads FYNNEI. The CDR3 protein is CASRYTGPDTEAFF. For the CDR3, the DNA is TGTGCCAGCAGGTACACAGGGCCGGACACTGAAGCTTTCTTT.

The chain carries TRBV7-9 and TRBJ1-1; the match to TRBD1 covers 7 bases. The J segment lost 0 bases and the V segment lost 5 bases, leaving 3 bases of the junction unmatched. The CDR3 has 14 residues. Per the germline V gene, CDR1 is SEHNR and CDR2 is FQNEAQ (reference sequence). CDR3 residues: CASSAGTVNTEAFF. CDR3 bases: TGTGCCAGCAGCGCGGGGACAGTGAACACTGAAGCTTTCTTT.

The rearrangement links TRBV2 to TRBJ1-3; 7 positions agree with TRBD1. The CDR3 has 14 amino acids. Germline CDR1 reads SNHLY; CDR2 reads FYNNEI. V was clipped by 8 bases and J by 2 bases; unmatched bases: 6. CDR3 sequence (DNA): TGTGCCAGCGTCTTAGACAGGGCTGGAAACACCATATATTTT. The encoded protein is CASVLDRAGNTIYF.

A single count supports this clone. The chain uses TRBV7-2 and TRBJ1-2, with TRBD1 matching over 11 bases. This CDR3 region has 14 residues. The V segment lost 6 bases and the J segment 3 bases; nucleotides outside the gene matches: 3. Germline V gene sequence: CDR1 SGHTA, CDR2 FQGNSA. CDR3 protein: CASRGQGVDYGYTF. CDR3 bases: TGTGCCAGCAGGGGACAGGGGGTCGACTATGGCTACACCTTC.

The chain employs TRBV12-3 or TRBV12-4 and TRBJ1-2; D is undetermined. The V end was cut by 1 base, the J end by 5 bases, with 8 bases between. The CDR3 length is 13 residues. This CDR3 reads CASSLGLMYGYTF. The CDR3 bases are TGTGCCAGCAGTTTAGGACTGATGTATGGCTACACCTTC.

This chain uses TRBV4-3 with TRBJ2-1; TRBD2 aligns across 16 bases. The trim removed 4 bases at V and 5 bases at J, leaving 11 bases unmatched. Germline CDR1 is LGHNA and CDR2 is YSLEER. This CDR3 spans 19 amino acids. The CDR3 loop is CASSLFAGTSGGAHNEQFF. CDR3 in DNA: TGCGCCAGCAGCCTTTTCGCCGGGACTAGCGGGGGGGCTCACAATGAGCAGTTCTTC.